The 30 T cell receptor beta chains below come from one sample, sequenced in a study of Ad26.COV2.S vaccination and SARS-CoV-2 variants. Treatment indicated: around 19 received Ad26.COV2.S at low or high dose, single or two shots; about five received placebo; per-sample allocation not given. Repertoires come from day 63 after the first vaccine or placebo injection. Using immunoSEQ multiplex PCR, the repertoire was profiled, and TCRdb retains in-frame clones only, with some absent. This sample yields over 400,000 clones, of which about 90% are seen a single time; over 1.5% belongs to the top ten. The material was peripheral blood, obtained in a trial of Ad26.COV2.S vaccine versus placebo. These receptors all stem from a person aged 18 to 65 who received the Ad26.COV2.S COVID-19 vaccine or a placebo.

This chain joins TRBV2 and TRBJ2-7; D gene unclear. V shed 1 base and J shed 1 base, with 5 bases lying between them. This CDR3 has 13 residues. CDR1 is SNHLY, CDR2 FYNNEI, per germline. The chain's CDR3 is CASSEGNSYEQYF. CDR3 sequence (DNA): TGTGCCAGCAGTGAAGGGAATTCCTACGAGCAGTACTTC.

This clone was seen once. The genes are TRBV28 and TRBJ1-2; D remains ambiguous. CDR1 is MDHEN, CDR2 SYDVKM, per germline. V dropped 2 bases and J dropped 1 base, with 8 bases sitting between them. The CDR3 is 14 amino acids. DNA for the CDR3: TGTGCCAGCAGTTTAGGGCACAGTAACTATGGCTACACCTTC. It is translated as CASSLGHSNYGYTF.

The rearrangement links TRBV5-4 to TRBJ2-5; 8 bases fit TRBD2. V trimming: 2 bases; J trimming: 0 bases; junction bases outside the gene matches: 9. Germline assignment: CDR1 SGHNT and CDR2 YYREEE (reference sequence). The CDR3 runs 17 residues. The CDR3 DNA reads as TGTGCCAGCAGCTTTAGGCTAGCGGGCCTATACCAAGAGACCCAGTACTTC. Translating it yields CASSFRLAGLYQETQYF.

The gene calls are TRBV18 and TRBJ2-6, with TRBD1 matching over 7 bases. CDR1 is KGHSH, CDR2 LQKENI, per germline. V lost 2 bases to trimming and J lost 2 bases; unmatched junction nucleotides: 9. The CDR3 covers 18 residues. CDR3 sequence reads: CASSPVTGVGTGANVLTF. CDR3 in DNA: TGTGCCAGCTCACCAGTAACAGGGGTAGGGACTGGGGCCAACGTCCTGACTTTC.

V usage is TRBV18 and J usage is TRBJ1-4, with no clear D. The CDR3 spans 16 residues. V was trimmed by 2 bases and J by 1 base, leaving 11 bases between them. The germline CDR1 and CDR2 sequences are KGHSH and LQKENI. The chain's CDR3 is CASSPLIRKTNEKLFF. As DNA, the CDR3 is TGTGCCAGCTCACCATTGATCCGGAAAACTAATGAAAAACTGTTTTTT.

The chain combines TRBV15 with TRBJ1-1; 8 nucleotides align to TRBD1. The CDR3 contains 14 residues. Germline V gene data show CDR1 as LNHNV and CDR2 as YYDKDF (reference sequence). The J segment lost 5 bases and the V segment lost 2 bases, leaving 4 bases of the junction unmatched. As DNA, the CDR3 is TGTGCCACCAGCAGACAGGGGGCTGGGACTGAAGCTTTCTTT. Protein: CATSRQGAGTEAFF.

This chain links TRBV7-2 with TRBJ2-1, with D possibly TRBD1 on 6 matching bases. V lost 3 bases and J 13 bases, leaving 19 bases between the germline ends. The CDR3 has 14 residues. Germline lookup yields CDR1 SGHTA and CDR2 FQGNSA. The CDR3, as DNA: TGTGCCAGCAGCTTGGGTCCCGACAGGCGGGTCCAGTTCTTC. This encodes CASSLGPDRRVQFF.

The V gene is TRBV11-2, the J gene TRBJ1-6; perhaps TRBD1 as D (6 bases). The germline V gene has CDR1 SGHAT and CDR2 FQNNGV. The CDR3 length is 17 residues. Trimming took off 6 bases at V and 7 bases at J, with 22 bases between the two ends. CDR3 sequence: CASSRQSTRGANSPLHF. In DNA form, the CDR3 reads TGTGCCAGCAGTCGCCAATCGACCAGGGGAGCGAATTCACCCCTCCACTTT.

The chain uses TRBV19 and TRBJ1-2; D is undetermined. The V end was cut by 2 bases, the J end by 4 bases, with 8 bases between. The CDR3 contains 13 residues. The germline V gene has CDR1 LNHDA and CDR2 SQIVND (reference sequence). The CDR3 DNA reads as TGTGCCAGTAGTATATTCGGATCCTATGGCTACACCTTC. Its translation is CASSIFGSYGYTF.

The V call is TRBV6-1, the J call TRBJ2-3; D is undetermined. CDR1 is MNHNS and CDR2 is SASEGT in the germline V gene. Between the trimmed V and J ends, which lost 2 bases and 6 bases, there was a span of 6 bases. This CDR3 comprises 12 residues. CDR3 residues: CASSERWDTQYF. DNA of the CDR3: TGTGCCAGCAGTGAAAGGTGGGATACGCAGTATTTT.

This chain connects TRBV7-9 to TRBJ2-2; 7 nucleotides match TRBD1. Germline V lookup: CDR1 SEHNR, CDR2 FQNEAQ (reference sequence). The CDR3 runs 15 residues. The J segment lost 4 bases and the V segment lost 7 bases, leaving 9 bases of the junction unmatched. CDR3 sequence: CASITSGGATGELFF. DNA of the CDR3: TGTGCCAGCATCACTTCAGGGGGAGCCACCGGGGAGCTGTTTTTT.

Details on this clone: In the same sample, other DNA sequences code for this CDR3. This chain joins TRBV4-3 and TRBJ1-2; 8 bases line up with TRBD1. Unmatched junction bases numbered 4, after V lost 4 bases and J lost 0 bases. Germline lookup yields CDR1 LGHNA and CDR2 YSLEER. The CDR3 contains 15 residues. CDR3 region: CASSLRQGTNYGYTF. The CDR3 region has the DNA TGCGCCAGCAGCCTTCGACAGGGGACTAACTATGGCTACACCTTC.

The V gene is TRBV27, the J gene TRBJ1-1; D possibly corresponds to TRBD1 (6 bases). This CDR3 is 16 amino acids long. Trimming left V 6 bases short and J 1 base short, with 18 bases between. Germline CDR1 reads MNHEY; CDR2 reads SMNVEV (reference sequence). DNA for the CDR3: TGTGCCAGCAGAAGTGGTCAGGGGCCTAAGAACACTGAAGCTTTCTTT. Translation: CASRSGQGPKNTEAFF.

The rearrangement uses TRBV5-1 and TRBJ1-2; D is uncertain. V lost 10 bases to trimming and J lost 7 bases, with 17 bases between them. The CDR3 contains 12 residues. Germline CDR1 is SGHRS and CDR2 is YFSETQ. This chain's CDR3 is CAYLTGIRGYTF. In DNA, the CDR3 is TGCGCCTATCTAACCGGGATCCGTGGCTACACCTTC. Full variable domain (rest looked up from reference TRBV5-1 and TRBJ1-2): KAGVTQTPRYLIKTRGQQVTLSCSPISGHRSVSWYQQTPGQGLQFLFEYFSETQRNKGNFPGRFSGRQFSNSRSEMNVSTLELGDSALYLCAYLTGIRGYTFGSGTRLTVV.

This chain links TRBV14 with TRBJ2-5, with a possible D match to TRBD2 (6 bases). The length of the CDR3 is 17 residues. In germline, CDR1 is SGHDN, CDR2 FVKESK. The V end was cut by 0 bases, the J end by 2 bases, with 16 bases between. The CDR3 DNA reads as TGTGCCAGCAGCCAAGAAGTGATTCGGGACTGGCAAGAGACCCAGTACTTC. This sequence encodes CASSQEVIRDWQETQYF.

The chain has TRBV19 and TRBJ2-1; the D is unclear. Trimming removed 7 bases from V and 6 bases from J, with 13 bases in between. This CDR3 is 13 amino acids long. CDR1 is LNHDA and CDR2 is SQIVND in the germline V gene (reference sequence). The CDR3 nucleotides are TGTGCCAGTACCCCTTCGTCTTTCAATGAGCAGTTCTTC. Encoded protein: CASTPSSFNEQFF.

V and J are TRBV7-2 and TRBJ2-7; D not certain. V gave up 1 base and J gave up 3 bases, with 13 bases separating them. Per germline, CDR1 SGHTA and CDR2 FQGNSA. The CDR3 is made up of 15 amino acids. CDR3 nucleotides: TGTGCCAGCAGCTTAGGGCCCATTGGCGGCTACGAGCAGTACTTC. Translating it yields CASSLGPIGGYEQYF.

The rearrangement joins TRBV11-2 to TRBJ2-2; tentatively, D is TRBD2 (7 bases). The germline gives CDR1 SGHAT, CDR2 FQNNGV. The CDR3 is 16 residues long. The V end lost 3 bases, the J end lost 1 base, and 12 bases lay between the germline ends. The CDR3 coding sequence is TGTGCCAGCAGCTTCGTCGGGGGGCTGAACACCGGGGAGCTGTTTTTT. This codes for CASSFVGGLNTGELFF.

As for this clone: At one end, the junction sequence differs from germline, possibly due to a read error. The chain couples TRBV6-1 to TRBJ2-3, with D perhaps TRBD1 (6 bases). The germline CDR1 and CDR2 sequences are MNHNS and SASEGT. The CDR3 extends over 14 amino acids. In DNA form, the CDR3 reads TGTGCCAGCAGTGAAGGAGTGTGGACAGCTATGCTGCATTTT. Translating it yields CASSEGVWTAMLHF.

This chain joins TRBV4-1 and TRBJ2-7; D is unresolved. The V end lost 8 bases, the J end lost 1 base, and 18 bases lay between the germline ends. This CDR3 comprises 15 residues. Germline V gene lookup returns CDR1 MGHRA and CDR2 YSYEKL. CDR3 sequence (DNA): TGCGCCAGCGGCCCGAGAACTGGAAATTCCTACGAGCAGTACTTC. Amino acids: CASGPRTGNSYEQYF.

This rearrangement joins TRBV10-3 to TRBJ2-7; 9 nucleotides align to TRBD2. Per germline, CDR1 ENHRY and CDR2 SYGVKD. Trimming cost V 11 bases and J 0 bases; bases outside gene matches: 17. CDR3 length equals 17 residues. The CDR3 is CALRPRRGGGASYEQYF. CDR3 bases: TGTGCCCTCCGGCCTAGGCGGGGCGGGGGGGCCTCCTACGAGCAGTACTTC.

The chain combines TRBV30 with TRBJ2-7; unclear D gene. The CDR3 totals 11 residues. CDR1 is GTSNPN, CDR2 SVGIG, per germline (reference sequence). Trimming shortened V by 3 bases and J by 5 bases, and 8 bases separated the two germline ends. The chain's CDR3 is CAWRQNHEQYF. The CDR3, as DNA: TGTGCCTGGAGGCAGAACCACGAGCAGTACTTC.

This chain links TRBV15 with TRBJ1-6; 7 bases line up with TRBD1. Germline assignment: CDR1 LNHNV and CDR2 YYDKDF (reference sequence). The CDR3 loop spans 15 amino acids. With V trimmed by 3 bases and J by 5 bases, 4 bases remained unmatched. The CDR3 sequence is CATSRQQGNNSPLHF. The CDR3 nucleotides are TGTGCCACCAGCAGGCAACAGGGGAATAATTCACCCCTCCACTTT.

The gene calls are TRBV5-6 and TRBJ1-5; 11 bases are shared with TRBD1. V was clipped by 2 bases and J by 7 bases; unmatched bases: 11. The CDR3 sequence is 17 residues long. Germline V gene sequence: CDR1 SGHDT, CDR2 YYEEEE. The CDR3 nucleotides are TGTGCCAGCAGCTTAACCGCTGGGACAGGGGGAGGGCAGCCCCAGCATTTT. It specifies CASSLTAGTGGGQPQHF.

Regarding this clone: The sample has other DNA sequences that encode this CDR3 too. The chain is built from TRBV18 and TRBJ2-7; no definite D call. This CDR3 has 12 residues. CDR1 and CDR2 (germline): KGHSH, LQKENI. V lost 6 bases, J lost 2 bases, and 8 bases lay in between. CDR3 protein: CASSPGTYEQYF. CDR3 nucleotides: TGTGCCAGCTCTCCTGGGACCTACGAGCAGTACTTC. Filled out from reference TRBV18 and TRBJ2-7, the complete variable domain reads NAGVMQNPRHLVRRRGQEARLRCSPMKGHSHVYWYRQLPEEGLKFMVYLQKENIIDESGMPKERFSAEFPKEGPSILRIQQVVRGDSAAYFCASSPGTYEQYFGPGTRLTVT.

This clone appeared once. CDR3: CASSVDHAGLNSPLHF. For the CDR3, the DNA is TGTGCCAGCAGCGTAGACCACGCGGGGCTAAATTCACCCCTCCACTTT. The genes are TRBV9 and TRBJ1-6, with TRBD1 as a possible D gene (5 bases). V lost 0 bases and J 7 bases, leaving 14 bases between the germline ends. This CDR3 contains 16 residues. The germline CDR1 and CDR2 sequences are SGDLS and YYNGEE.

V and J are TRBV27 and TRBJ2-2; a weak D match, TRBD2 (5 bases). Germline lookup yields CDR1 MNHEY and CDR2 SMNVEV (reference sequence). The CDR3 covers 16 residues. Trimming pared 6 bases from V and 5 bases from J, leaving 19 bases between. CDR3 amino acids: CASRSRAGVGTGELFF. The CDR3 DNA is TGTGCCAGCAGATCCCGGGCGGGCGTTGGGACCGGGGAGCTGTTTTTT.

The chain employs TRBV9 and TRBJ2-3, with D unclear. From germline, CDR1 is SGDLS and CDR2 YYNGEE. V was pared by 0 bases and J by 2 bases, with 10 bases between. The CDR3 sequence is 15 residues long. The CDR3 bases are TGTGCCAGCAGCGTAGAGGCGACCCACACAGATACGCAGTATTTT. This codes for CASSVEATHTDTQYF.

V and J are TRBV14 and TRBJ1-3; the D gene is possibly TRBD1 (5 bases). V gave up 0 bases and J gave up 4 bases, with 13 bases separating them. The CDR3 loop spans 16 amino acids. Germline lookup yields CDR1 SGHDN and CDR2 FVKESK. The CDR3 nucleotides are TGTGCCAGCAGCCAAGAGGCCGGACACTACGGAAACACCATATATTTT. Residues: CASSQEAGHYGNTIYF. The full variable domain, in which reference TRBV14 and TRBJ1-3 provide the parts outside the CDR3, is EAGVTQFPSHSVIEKGQTVTLRCDPISGHDNLYWYRRVMGKEIKFLLHFVKESKQDESGMPNNRFLAERTGGTYSTLKVQPAELEDSGVYFCASSQEAGHYGNTIYFGEGSWLTVV.

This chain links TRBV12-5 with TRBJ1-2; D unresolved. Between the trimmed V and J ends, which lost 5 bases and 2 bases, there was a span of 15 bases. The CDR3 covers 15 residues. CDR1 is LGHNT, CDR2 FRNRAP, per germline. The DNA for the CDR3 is TGTGCTAGTGGTCCCCTGGTAACCCCAAACTATGGCTACACCTTC. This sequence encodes CASGPLVTPNYGYTF.